This TCR beta chain was identified in a study of cytomegalovirus exposure and HLA in healthy donors. General study findings and limits: As a later analysis showed, several of the most significant clusters appeared to be linked to common viral pathogens.

The CDR3 contains 14 residues. CDR1 SGHDT and CDR2 YYEEEE come from the germline V gene. J was trimmed by 4 bases and V by 4 bases; bases with no gene match: 5. This clone was counted between two and nine times. Its matching antigen is unknown. The PCR had 60 Vbeta and 13 Jbeta primers. The assay was immunoSEQ multiplex PCR, and TCRdb's table has in-frame clones only and misses some. The sample lists about 90,000 clones, roughly 80% occurring once. Input material: PBMCs. The receptor comes from a boy aged 5-17 years in good health and CMV-seronegative. The genes are TRBV5-6 and TRBJ1-2; 9 nucleotides match TRBD1. The CDR3 nucleotides are TGTGCCAGCAGCGCGGGACAGGGCAGCTATGGCTACACCTTC. Translation: CASSAGQGSYGYTF.